The 5 T cell receptor beta chains below were found in one sample sequenced in a study of cytomegalovirus exposure and HLA in healthy donors. The PCR had 60 Vbeta and 13 Jbeta primers. The repertoire was sequenced with immunoSEQ multiplex PCR; TCRdb's copy has only in-frame clones and lacks some. The data hold 130,000 or so clones, with 80% to 90% observed a single time. The sequenced sample was PBMCs. These receptors all come from a woman aged 18-29 years in good health and CMV-seropositive.

The gene calls are TRBV18 and TRBJ2-5, with 8 bases identical to TRBD2. The CDR3 consists of 15 residues. Germline loops: CDR1 KGHSH, CDR2 LQKENI. With 6 bases clipped from V and 5 bases from J, the junction kept 11 bases outside the gene matches. The CDR3, as DNA: TGTGCCAGCTCTATCGGACTAGCAGTTGCCGAGACCCAGTACTTC. This translates into CASSIGLAVAETQYF.

Only a few counts were recorded for this clone. The gene calls are TRBV6-5 and TRBJ1-3; D is unresolved. Trimming cost V 2 bases and J 3 bases, with 14 bases left between them. The CDR3 is 16 residues long. From germline, CDR1 is MNHEY and CDR2 SVGAGI. The DNA for the CDR3 is TGTGCCAGCAGTTACACTCTTCGTACGGGTGGAAACACCATATATTTT. Translation gives CASSYTLRTGGNTIYF.

The rearrangement joins TRBV7-8 to TRBJ1-3; the D is unclear. The CDR3 contains 14 residues. V lost 5 bases, J lost 0 bases, and 8 bases lay in between. Germline CDR1 is SGHVS and CDR2 is FQNEAQ. Here the CDR3 reads CASSLEHSGNTIYF. The DNA for the CDR3 is TGTGCCAGCAGCCTCGAGCACTCTGGAAACACCATATATTTT. Drawing the rest from reference TRBV7-8 and TRBJ1-3, the complete variable domain is GAGVSQSPRYKVAKRGQDVALRCDPISGHVSLFWYQQALGQGPEFLTYFQNEAQLDKSGLPSDRFFAERPEGSVSTLKIQRTQQEDSAVYLCASSLEHSGNTIYFGEGSWLTVV.

This chain joins TRBV2 and TRBJ2-7; D gene uncertain. Germline CDR1 and CDR2: SNHLY and FYNNEI. The CDR3 has 13 amino acids. Trimming pared 2 bases from V and 1 base from J, leaving 6 bases between. CDR3 amino acids: CASSESLSYEQYF. As DNA, the CDR3 is TGTGCCAGCAGTGAAAGCCTATCCTACGAGCAGTACTTC.

The V call is TRBV6-1, the J call TRBJ2-2; weak D call: TRBD1 (5 bases). CDR1 and CDR2 (germline): MNHNS, SASEGT. The ends were cut back, 4 bases at V and 3 bases at J, with 12 bases in the middle. The CDR3 has 15 amino acids. CDR3 nucleotide sequence: TGTGCCAGCAGTGCATGGCAGGGATACACCGGGGAGCTGTTTTTT. Translation gives CASSAWQGYTGELFF.